The T cell receptor (beta chain) under discussion was sequenced for a study of memory CD4+ T cells and cytomegalovirus serostatus. The method was immunoSEQ multiplex PCR; TCRdb's version includes in-frame clones alone and lacks a portion of them. The table includes around 61,000 clones, about 80% detected once. The sort gate was single viable CD3+CD4+CD8-CD45RO+ cells for memory CD4+ T cells. The V gene's germline CDR1 is LGHNA and CDR2 YNFKEQ. With 3 bases clipped from V and 7 bases from J, the junction kept 1 base outside the gene matches. This CDR3 comprises 14 residues. The J gene is TRBJ1-6, the V gene TRBV4-2, with TRBD1 identical over 9 bases. This TCR was recovered from an adult in good health and CMV-seronegative. Sequenced material: memory CD4+ T cells from blood. The DNA of the CDR3 is TGTGCCAGCAGCCACGGGACAGGGAATTCACCCCTCCACTTT. As protein: CASSHGTGNSPLHF.